This TCR beta chain was found in a study of Ad26.COV2.S vaccination and SARS-CoV-2 variants. The protocol was immunoSEQ multiplex PCR, while the TCRdb copy is restricted to in-frame clones and leaves out a portion. The sample has about 350,000 clones, 90% to 95% seen once. As to this clone: Its antigen remains unidentified.

Study results and caveats: Similar non-spike TCR breadth was seen in vaccine and placebo recipients. Analytic work on TCR breadth and depth might have understated the full extent of total T cell responses.

The sample in question was peripheral blood, obtained after recovery from COVID-19. This clonotype was obtained from a human donor who had recovered from COVID-19.

The CDR3 is CASSLVRVDTGELFF. In DNA, the CDR3 is TGCGCCAGCAGCTTGGTGAGGGTTGATACCGGGGAGCTGTTTTTT. The chain employs TRBV5-1 and TRBJ2-2, with TRBD2 as a possible D gene (5 bases). The CDR3 runs 15 residues. The germline gives CDR1 SGHRS, CDR2 YFSETQ. V lost 0 bases and J 5 bases, leaving 11 bases between the germline ends.